Listed below are T cell receptor beta chains from one sample, sequenced in a study of tumor and adjacent non-tumor tissue in lung cancer. Via MiXCR, TCRdb re-called the multiplex PCR reads, giving one row per CDR3 protein. The sample includes about 77,000 distinct CDR3 sequences, 76% of them seen just once. Sequencing was done on a sample of distant non-tumor lung tissue. These TCRs come from a man aged 70 or older with non-small cell lung cancer. Each CDR3 is given with its conserved first and last residue. The D gene is left open where the match is weak. Clone size is given for some rows only: seen once, a few or many times, or a class if the clone is expanded.

V	J	size	D	CDR3	DNA
TRBV29-1	TRBJ1-2	.	.	CSALPYLGTDNHGYTF	TGCAGCGCTCTCCCCTACCTGGGAACAGATAACCATGGCTACACCTTC
TRBV29-1	TRBJ1-1	.	.	CSTLSSRPNTVAFF	TGTAGCACTCTGTCCTCGAGGCCGAACACTGTAGCTTTCTTT
TRBV11-3	TRBJ2-3	.	.	CASSLTALTQYF	TGTGCCAGCAGTTTAACAGCGCTTACGCAGTATTTT
TRBV12-3/TRBV12-4	TRBJ2-7	.	.	CASTLSVSRYEQYF	TGTGCCAGCACTTTATCTGTGAGTCGGTACGAGCAGTATTTC
TRBV4-2	TRBJ2-3	medium-sized	TRBD2	CASSLLGSGTEDTQYF	TGTGCCAGCAGCCTTTTGGGTAGCGGGACGGAAGATACGCAGTATTTT
TRBV5-6	TRBJ1-2	.	.	CACSRIDIAKYGYTF	TGTGCCTGCAGCAGAATCGACATAGCTAAATATGGCTACACCTTC
TRBV5-6	TRBJ1-2	many	.	CASSLAVRYGYTF	TGTGCCAGCAGCTTGGCCGTAAGATATGGCTACACCTTC
TRBV20-1	TRBJ2-7	once	.	CNVREGLTGTYGQYF	TGCAATGTTAGAGAAGGACTAACGGGGACCTACGGGCAGTACTTC
TRBV14	TRBJ2-3	.	TRBD2	CASSHLSGRRGTDTQYF	TGTGCCAGCAGCCATCTTAGCGGGAGAAGGGGCACAGATACGCAGTATTTT
TRBV6-2/TRBV6-3	TRBJ2-1	few	.	CASLGLARSYNEQFF	TGTGCCTCCCTCGGGCTAGCCAGATCATACAATGAGCAGTTCTTC
TRBV4-1	TRBJ1-6	.	.	CASSQVGPLHF	TGTGCCAGCAGCCAAGTAGGTCCCCTCCACTTT
TRBV6-6	TRBJ1-3	.	.	CVSSAGHLSENTIYF	TGTGTCAGCAGTGCCGGACATCTCTCCGAAAACACCATATATTTT
TRBV9	TRBJ1-5	.	TRBD1	CASSVGQGHKQSQHF	TGTGCCAGCAGCGTAGGACAGGGTCACAAACAGTCCCAGCATTTT